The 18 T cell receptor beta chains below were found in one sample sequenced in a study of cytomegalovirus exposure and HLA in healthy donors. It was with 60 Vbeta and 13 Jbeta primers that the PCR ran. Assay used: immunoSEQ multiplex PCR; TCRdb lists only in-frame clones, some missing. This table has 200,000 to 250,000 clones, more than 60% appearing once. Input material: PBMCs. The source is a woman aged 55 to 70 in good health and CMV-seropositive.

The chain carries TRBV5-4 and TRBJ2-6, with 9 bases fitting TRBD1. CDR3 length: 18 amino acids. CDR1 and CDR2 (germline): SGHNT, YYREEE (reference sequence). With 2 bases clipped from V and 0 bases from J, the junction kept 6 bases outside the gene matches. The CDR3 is CASSFSGTGPSGANVLTF. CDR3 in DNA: TGTGCCAGCAGCTTCTCCGGGACAGGGCCCTCTGGGGCCAACGTCCTGACTTTC.

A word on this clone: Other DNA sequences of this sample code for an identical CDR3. The CDR3 sequence is CASSSQGADGNTIYF. CDR3 bases: TGCGCCAGCAGCTCACAGGGGGCTGATGGAAACACCATATATTTT. The chain links TRBV5-1 to TRBJ1-3, with 9 positions matching TRBD1. The germline V gene has CDR1 SGHRS and CDR2 YFSETQ. This CDR3 has 15 residues. Losses at the gene ends were 3 bases for V and 3 bases for J; bases not matched to a gene: 4.

CDR3 nucleotide sequence: TGCGCCAGCAGCATCTCCGGCGGGCGGGGGGGCCTCAGGGCAGATACGCAGTATTTT. Protein: CASSISGGRGGLRADTQYF. The chain links TRBV5-1 to TRBJ2-3, with 9 bases identical to TRBD2. The CDR3 sequence is 19 residues long. The ends lost 4 bases at V and 4 bases at J; junction bases unmatched: 19. Germline values: CDR1 SGHRS, CDR2 YFSETQ.

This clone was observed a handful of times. The CDR3 DNA sequence: TGTGCCAGTAGTATCCTTCCGGGTTACTCCTACGAGCAGTACTTC. The encoded protein is CASSILPGYSYEQYF. V gene TRBV19 combines with J gene TRBJ2-7; D is undetermined. The V end lost 3 bases, the J end lost 0 bases, and 12 bases lay between the germline ends. The CDR3 is 15 amino acids. Germline assignment: CDR1 LNHDA and CDR2 SQIVND (reference sequence). Full variable domain (outside the CDR3, taken from reference TRBV19 and TRBJ2-7): DGGITQSPKYLFRKEGQNVTLSCEQNLNHDAMYWYRQDPGQGLRLIYYSQIVNDFQKGDIAEGYSVSREKKESFPLTVTSAQKNPTAFYLCASSILPGYSYEQYFGPGTRLTVT.

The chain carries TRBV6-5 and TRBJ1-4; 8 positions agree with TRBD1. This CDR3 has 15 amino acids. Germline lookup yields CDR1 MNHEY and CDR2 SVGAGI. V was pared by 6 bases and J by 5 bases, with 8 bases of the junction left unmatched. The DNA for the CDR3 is TGTGCCAGCAGACTGGGACAGGTCGGAAATGAAAAACTGTTTTTT. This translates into CASRLGQVGNEKLFF.

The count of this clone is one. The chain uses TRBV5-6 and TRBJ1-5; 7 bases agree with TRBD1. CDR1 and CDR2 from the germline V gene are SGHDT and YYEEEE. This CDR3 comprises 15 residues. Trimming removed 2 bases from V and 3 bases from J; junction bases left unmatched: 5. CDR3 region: CASSFNRGVNQPQHF. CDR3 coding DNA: TGTGCCAGCAGCTTTAACAGGGGTGTCAATCAGCCCCAGCATTTT.

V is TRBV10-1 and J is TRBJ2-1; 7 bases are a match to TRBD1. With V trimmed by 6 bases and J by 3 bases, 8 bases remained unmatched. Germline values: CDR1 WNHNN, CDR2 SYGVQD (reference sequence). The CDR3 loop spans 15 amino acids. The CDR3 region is CASSYRGPLYNEQFF. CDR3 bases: TGCGCCAGCAGCTACAGGGGTCCACTCTACAATGAGCAGTTCTTC.

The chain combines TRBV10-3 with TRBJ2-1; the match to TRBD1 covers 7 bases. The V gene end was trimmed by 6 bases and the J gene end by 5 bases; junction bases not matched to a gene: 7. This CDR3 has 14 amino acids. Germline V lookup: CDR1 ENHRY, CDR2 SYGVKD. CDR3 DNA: TGTGCCATCAGCCGACAGGGACAGAACAATGAGCAGTTCTTC. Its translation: CAISRQGQNNEQFF.

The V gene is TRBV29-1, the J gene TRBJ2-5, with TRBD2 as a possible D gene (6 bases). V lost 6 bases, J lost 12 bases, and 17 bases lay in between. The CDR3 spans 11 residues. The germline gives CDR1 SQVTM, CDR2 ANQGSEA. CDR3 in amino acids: CSVGERGGEYF. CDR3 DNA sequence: TGCAGCGTGGGGGAGCGAGGAGGGGAGTACTTC.

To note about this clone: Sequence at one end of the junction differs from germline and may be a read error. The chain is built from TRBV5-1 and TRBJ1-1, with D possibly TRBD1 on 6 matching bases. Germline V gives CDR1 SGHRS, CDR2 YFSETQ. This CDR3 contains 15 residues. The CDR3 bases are TGCGCCAGCAACTTGGAAGGGGGTTGGGGCACTGAAGCTTTCTTT. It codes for CASNLEGGWGTEAFF.

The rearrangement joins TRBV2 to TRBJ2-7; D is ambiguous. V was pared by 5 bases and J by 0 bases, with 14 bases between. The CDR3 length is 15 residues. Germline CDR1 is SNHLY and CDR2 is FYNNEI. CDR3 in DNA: TGTGCCAGCAGTTACTTACCCCGGAGCTCCTACGAGCAGTACTTC. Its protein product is CASSYLPRSSYEQYF.

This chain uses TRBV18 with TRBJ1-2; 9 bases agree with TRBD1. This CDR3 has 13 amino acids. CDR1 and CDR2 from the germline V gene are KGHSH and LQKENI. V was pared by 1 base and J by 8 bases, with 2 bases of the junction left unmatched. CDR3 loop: CASSPRTGEGYTF. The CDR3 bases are TGTGCCAGCTCACCACGGACAGGGGAAGGCTACACCTTC. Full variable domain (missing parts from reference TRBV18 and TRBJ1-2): NAGVMQNPRHLVRRRGQEARLRCSPMKGHSHVYWYRQLPEEGLKFMVYLQKENIIDESGMPKERFSAEFPKEGPSILRIQQVVRGDSAAYFCASSPRTGEGYTFGSGTRLTVV.

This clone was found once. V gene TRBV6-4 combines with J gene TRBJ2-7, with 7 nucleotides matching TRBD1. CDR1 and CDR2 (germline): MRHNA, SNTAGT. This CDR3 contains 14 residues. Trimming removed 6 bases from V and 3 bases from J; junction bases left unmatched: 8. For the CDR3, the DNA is TGTGCCAGCAGGAGACCGGGACAGCGCTACGAGCAGTACTTC. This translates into CASRRPGQRYEQYF.

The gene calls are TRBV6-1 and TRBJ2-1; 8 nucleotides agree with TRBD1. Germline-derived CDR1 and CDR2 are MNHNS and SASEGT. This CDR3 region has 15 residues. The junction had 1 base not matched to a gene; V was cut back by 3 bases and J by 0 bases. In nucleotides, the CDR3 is TGTGCCAGCAGTGACCAGGGGGCCTCCTACAATGAGCAGTTCTTC. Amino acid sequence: CASSDQGASYNEQFF.

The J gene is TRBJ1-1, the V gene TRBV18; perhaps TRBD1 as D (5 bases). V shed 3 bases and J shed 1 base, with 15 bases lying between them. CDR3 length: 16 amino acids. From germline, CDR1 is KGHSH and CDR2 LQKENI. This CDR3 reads CASSPSIQVTNTEAFF. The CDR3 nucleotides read TGTGCCAGCTCACCCAGCATACAGGTAACGAACACTGAAGCTTTCTTT.

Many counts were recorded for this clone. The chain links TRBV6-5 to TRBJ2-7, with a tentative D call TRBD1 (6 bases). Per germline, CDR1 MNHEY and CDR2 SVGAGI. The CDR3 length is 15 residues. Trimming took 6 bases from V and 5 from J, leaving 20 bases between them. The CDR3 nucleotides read TGTGCCAGCAGAGCCGGGACAAGTGGCTGGGACGAGCAGTACTTC. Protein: CASRAGTSGWDEQYF.

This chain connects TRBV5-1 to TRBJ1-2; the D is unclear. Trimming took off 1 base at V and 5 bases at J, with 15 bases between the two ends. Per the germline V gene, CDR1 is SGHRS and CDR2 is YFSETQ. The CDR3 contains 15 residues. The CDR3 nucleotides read TGCGCCAGCAGCTTGATGCCCGGGGTCGGGTATGGCTACACCTTC. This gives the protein CASSLMPGVGYGYTF.

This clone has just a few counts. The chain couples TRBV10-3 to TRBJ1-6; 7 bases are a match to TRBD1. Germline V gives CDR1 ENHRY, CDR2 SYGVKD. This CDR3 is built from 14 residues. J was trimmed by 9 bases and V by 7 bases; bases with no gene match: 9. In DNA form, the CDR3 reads TGTGCCATCACCCAAGACAGGGACGGTTCACCCCTCCACTTT. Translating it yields CAITQDRDGSPLHF.